This paragraph covers one TCR beta chain sequence. Antigen specificity is unknown. The germline gene is not matched at one end of the junction; a read error may be the cause. This record comes from a study of post-analysis software for immune sequencing data. Included in the TCR beta cDNA libraries were unique molecular identifiers. The yield from roughly 1 to 10 million T cells was 500,000 or so cDNA molecules in total. TCRdb analysed the PCR reads with MiXCR anew, one entry per CDR3 protein. The sample shows 650,000 to 850,000 distinct CDR3 sequences, 53% of them seen only once. The length of the CDR3 is 12 residues. Whole-study results and caveats: Versus controls, multiple sclerosis patients showed significantly lower diversity (normalized Chao1). Patients used about 5 TRBV segments, including TRBV5-6, TRBV5-1 and TRBV20-1, more often than controls.

Specimen: blood. The chain combines TRBV12-3 or TRBV12-4 with TRBJ2-1; D is undetermined. The receptor was derived from a girl aged 10-17 years with multiple sclerosis. CDR3 in amino acids: CAGSPGYNEQFF. In DNA form, the CDR3 reads TGTGCCGGCAGTCCCGGGTACAATGAGCAGTTCTTC.